This T cell receptor beta chain was obtained from a study of blood T cell repertoires in COVID-19. At the level of the study: The analysed material was cDNA or gDNA that came from T cells, B-cell-depleted T cells, or PBMCs.

Germline lookup yields CDR1 SGHAT and CDR2 FQNNGV. The ends were cut back, 4 bases at V and 5 bases at J, with 15 bases in the middle. The CDR3 consists of 15 residues. Some clones are missing from TCRdb's copy, which holds only in-frame ones; the method was immunoSEQ multiplex PCR. The sample includes 200,000 to 250,000 clones, over 80% of them seen just once. The sequence was collected from a man between 25 and 39 years old who had recovered from COVID-19. The sample consisted of peripheral blood. V and J are TRBV11-2 and TRBJ1-5; possible D gene TRBD1, 6 bases. CDR3 amino acids: CASSSAGTRDQPQHF. CDR3 DNA: TGTGCCAGCAGCTCGGCTGGGACACGGGATCAGCCCCAGCATTTT.